The 22 T cell receptor beta chains listed next were all sequenced from one sample in a study of blood T cell repertoires in COVID-19. Produced via immunoSEQ multiplex PCR; TCRdb's table is partial and in-frame only. The sample contains tens of thousands of clones, 82% of which appear only once. Sequenced material: peripheral blood. Source of these receptors: a woman between 55 and 75 years old with acute or convalescent COVID-19.

The chain recombines TRBV5-6 with TRBJ2-1; 7 bases are shared with TRBD1. Looked up from germline, CDR1 is SGHDT and CDR2 is YYEEEE. The ends lost 5 bases at V and 3 bases at J; junction bases unmatched: 8. There are 15 residues in the CDR3. DNA for the CDR3: TGTGCCAGCAGTTATCTCGGGACAGACTACAATGAGCAGTTCTTC. Residues: CASSYLGTDYNEQFF.

The rearrangement uses TRBV2 and TRBJ2-7; 7 bases align to TRBD1. The CDR3 sequence is 18 residues long. Germline lookup yields CDR1 SNHLY and CDR2 FYNNEI. V gave up 3 bases and J gave up 0 bases; unmatched junction bases: 14. The chain's CDR3 is CASSDFRTGQKSSYEQYF. For the CDR3, the DNA is TGTGCCAGCAGTGACTTCCGGACAGGACAGAAGAGCTCCTACGAGCAGTACTTC.

The chain combines TRBV7-8 with TRBJ1-2; possibly TRBD1 for D (6 bases). The germline gives CDR1 SGHVS, CDR2 FQNEAQ. CDR3 length: 16 residues. The V end lost 1 base, the J end lost 8 bases, and 20 bases lay between the germline ends. DNA of the CDR3: TGTGCCAGCAGCTTAGAGGCCGGGACATATCAGGCGGGCTACACCTTC. Translation gives CASSLEAGTYQAGYTF.

The chain joins TRBV30 to TRBJ1-6, with 10 bases identical to TRBD1. Germline V lookup: CDR1 GTSNPN, CDR2 SVGIG (reference sequence). The CDR3 is made up of 15 amino acids. J was trimmed by 7 bases and V by 0 bases; bases with no gene match: 3. The CDR3 sequence: CAWSVDRGGNSPLHF. CDR3 bases: TGTGCCTGGAGTGTGGACAGGGGGGGAAATTCACCCCTCCACTTT.

The chain links TRBV6-5 to TRBJ1-6; tentatively, D is TRBD1 (5 bases). Germline V lookup: CDR1 MNHEY, CDR2 SVGAGI. Trimming cost V 8 bases and J 5 bases, with 16 bases left between them. This CDR3 has 15 residues. CDR3 sequence: CASAGGTGDNSPLHF. The CDR3 nucleotides read TGTGCCAGCGCGGGAGGGACGGGTGATAATTCACCCCTCCACTTT.

The sample holds one count of this clone. The gene calls are TRBV3-1 (or the pseudogene TRBV3-2) and TRBJ1-1; 7 nucleotides line up with TRBD1. Germline CDR1 is LGHDT and CDR2 is YNNKEL (reference sequence). The V and J ends lost 4 bases and 5 bases, in that order; junction bases with no gene match: 7. The CDR3 has 14 amino acids. The CDR3 nucleotides are TGTGCCAGCAGCCTACGACAGGGTCGGACTGAAGCTTTCTTT. Translated: CASSLRQGRTEAFF.

This clone was seen once. V and J are TRBV5-1 and TRBJ1-6; D uncertain. V dropped 1 base and J dropped 7 bases, with 9 bases sitting between them. In germline, CDR1 is SGHRS, CDR2 YFSETQ. The CDR3 contains 14 residues. CDR3 in amino acids: CASSLLATNSPLHF. CDR3 DNA sequence: TGCGCCAGCAGCTTGTTGGCCACAAATTCACCCCTCCACTTT. The whole variable domain, filled in from reference TRBV5-1 and TRBJ1-6, reads KAGVTQTPRYLIKTRGQQVTLSCSPISGHRSVSWYQQTPGQGLQFLFEYFSETQRNKGNFPGRFSGRQFSNSRSEMNVSTLELGDSALYLCASSLLATNSPLHFGNGTRLTVT.

J is TRBJ2-7 and V is TRBV6-1, with D possibly TRBD1 on 6 matching bases. Trimming removed 2 bases at V and 2 bases at J, with 19 bases between. Looked up from germline, CDR1 is MNHNS and CDR2 is SASEGT. This CDR3 region has 17 residues. CDR3 residues: CASSEFPVETGTYEQYF. The CDR3 region has the DNA TGTGCCAGCAGTGAATTCCCGGTCGAGACAGGTACCTACGAGCAGTACTTC.

This chain uses TRBV5-6 with TRBJ1-2; D is perhaps TRBD1 (5 bases). This CDR3 has 15 amino acids. Germline assignment: CDR1 SGHDT and CDR2 YYEEEE. The ends were cut back, 4 bases at V and 3 bases at J, with 16 bases in the middle. The CDR3 region has the DNA TGTGCCAGCAGCCCAGCCACCGGGACTCACTATGGCTACACCTTC. It translates to CASSPATGTHYGYTF. The full variable domain, in which reference TRBV5-6 and TRBJ1-2 provide the parts outside the CDR3, is DAGVTQSPTHLIKTRGQQVTLRCSPKSGHDTVSWYQQALGQGPQFIFQYYEEEERQRGNFPDRFSGHQFPNYSSELNVNALLLGDSALYLCASSPATGTHYGYTFGSGTRLTVV.

CDR3 sequence reads: CASSVEEPSTDTQYF. The CDR3 DNA reads TGTGCCAGCAGCGTAGAGGAGCCTAGCACAGATACGCAGTATTTT. The genes are TRBV9 and TRBJ2-3; D uncertain. CDR1 is SGDLS and CDR2 is YYNGEE in the germline V gene. Trimming took off 0 bases at V and 0 bases at J, with 8 bases between the two ends. The CDR3 loop spans 15 amino acids.

The chain is built from TRBV12-3 or TRBV12-4 and TRBJ2-3; TRBD1 is a possible D gene (6 bases). V was pared by 6 bases and J by 2 bases, with 9 bases between. The CDR3 sequence is 13 residues long. The CDR3 nucleotides read TGTGCCAGCAGAAGGGACAACACAGATACGCAGTATTTT. This translates into CASRRDNTDTQYF.

This chain links TRBV4-3 with TRBJ2-3, with D maybe TRBD1 (5 bases). CDR3 length: 15 residues. The V gene lost 0 bases and the J gene lost 6 bases, with 13 bases spanning the gap. Germline V lookup: CDR1 LGHNA, CDR2 YSLEER. CDR3 DNA: TGCGCCAGCAGCCAAGAACTTGGCAGGGCGGATACGCAGTATTTT. Its protein product is CASSQELGRADTQYF.

This clone was counted a few times. This sequence joins TRBV7-9 and TRBJ2-3; D is undetermined. The CDR3 contains 13 residues. Deletions cut 3 bases from V and 1 base from J, with 5 bases between. CDR1 and CDR2 from the germline V gene are SEHNR and FQNEAQ (reference sequence). The DNA of the CDR3 is TGTGCCAGCAGCTTCTTCCGCACAGATACGCAGTATTTT. It translates to CASSFFRTDTQYF.

The gene calls are TRBV7-9 and TRBJ2-2; tentative D call: TRBD2 (5 bases). Germline V gives CDR1 SEHNR, CDR2 FQNEAQ (reference sequence). Deletions cut 5 bases from V and 9 bases from J, with 19 bases between. The CDR3 runs 15 residues. CDR3 nucleotides: TGTGCCAGCAGCGAGGGATTTACAAAGTCCCGGGAGCTGTTTTTT. It is translated as CASSEGFTKSRELFF.

This clone was found once. The chain combines TRBV5-1 with TRBJ2-2, with D unresolved. This CDR3 spans 13 amino acids. Trimming took off 4 bases at V and 5 bases at J, with 9 bases between the two ends. CDR1 and CDR2 (germline): SGHRS, YFSETQ. Written as DNA, the CDR3 is TGCGCCAGCAGCGCCGGGTTGACCGGGGAGCTGTTTTTT. It yields the protein CASSAGLTGELFF.

This rearrangement joins TRBV3-1 (or the pseudogene TRBV3-2) to TRBJ2-4, with D possibly being TRBD2 (5 bases). The CDR3 spans 15 residues. CDR1 is LGHDT and CDR2 is YNNKEL in the germline V gene (reference sequence). V lost 6 bases and J lost 4, with 16 bases in between. CDR3 sequence: CASRPHAAEKNIQYF. CDR3 DNA sequence: TGTGCCAGCAGACCCCACGCAGCGGAGAAAAACATTCAGTACTTC.

The chain couples TRBV6-2 or TRBV6-3 to TRBJ1-5; D is undetermined. CDR1 MNHEY and CDR2 SVGEGT come from the germline V gene. CDR3 length: 14 amino acids. Trimming pared 2 bases from V and 0 bases from J, leaving 5 bases between. The CDR3 spells CASSYPHSNQPQHF. CDR3 in DNA: TGTGCCAGCAGTTACCCCCATAGCAATCAGCCCCAGCATTTT.

This clone has more than one count but fewer than ten. The chain combines TRBV18 with TRBJ1-1; a possible D gene is TRBD1 (5 bases). Germline V gene sequence: CDR1 KGHSH, CDR2 LQKENI. Trimming took 3 bases from V and 1 from J, leaving 12 bases between them. The length of the CDR3 is 15 residues. CDR3 sequence (DNA): TGTGCCAGCTCACCTGTAGACAGCGCGAACACTGAAGCTTTCTTT. Its protein product is CASSPVDSANTEAFF.

In nucleotides, the CDR3 is TGTGCCAGCAGTTACTCGGGGGGCTATGGCTACACCTTC. Translation gives CASSYSGGYGYTF. The chain recombines TRBV27 with TRBJ1-2; weak D call: TRBD1 (5 bases). Germline-derived CDR1 and CDR2 are MNHEY and SMNVEV (reference sequence). With 4 bases removed from V and 4 bases from J, the gap between germline ends came to 10 bases. The length of the CDR3 is 13 residues.

CDR3 loop: CASSPPVQAVGGNTIYF. In DNA, the CDR3 is TGTGCCAGCTCACCGCCCGTCCAGGCAGTAGGTGGAAACACCATATATTTT. The gene calls are TRBV18 and TRBJ1-3, with D unresolved. Germline assignment: CDR1 KGHSH and CDR2 LQKENI. V shed 3 bases and J shed 3 bases, with 18 bases lying between them. The CDR3 covers 17 residues.

The J gene is TRBJ2-1, the V gene TRBV9, with 8 bases fitting TRBD2. Germline trimming cut 2 bases from V and 7 bases from J; bases unmatched to any gene: 8. Germline V gene data show CDR1 as SGDLS and CDR2 as YYNGEE. The CDR3 is 15 amino acids. CDR3 coding DNA: TGTGCCAGCAGCGTTCCCGCGGGGGGAACGAATGAGCAGTTCTTC. Protein product: CASSVPAGGTNEQFF.

V is TRBV7-2 and J is TRBJ2-5; 9 nucleotides match TRBD2. V dropped 5 bases and J dropped 0; count of bases not matched to a gene: 7. The CDR3 has 16 residues. CDR1 and CDR2 (germline): SGHTA, FQGNSA. CDR3: CASSKEAGGYQETQYF. The DNA of the CDR3 is TGTGCCAGCAGCAAAGAGGCGGGGGGGTACCAAGAGACCCAGTACTTC.